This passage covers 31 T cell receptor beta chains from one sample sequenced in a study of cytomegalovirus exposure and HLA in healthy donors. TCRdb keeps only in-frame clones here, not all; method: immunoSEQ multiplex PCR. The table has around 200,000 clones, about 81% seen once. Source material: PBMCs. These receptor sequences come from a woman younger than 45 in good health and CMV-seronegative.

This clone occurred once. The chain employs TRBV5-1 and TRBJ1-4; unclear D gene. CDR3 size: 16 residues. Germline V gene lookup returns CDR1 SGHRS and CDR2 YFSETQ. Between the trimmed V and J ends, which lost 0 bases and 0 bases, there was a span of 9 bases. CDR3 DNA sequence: TGCGCCAGCAGCTTGGAACCGCGGACAACTAATGAAAAACTGTTTTTT. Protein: CASSLEPRTTNEKLFF.

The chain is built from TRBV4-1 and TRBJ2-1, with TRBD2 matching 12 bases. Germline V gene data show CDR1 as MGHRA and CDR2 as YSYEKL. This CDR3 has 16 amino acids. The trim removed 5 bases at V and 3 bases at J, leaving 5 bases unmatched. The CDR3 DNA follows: TGCGCCAGCAGCAGAGGACTAGCGGGGATCTACAATGAGCAGTTCTTC. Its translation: CASSRGLAGIYNEQFF.

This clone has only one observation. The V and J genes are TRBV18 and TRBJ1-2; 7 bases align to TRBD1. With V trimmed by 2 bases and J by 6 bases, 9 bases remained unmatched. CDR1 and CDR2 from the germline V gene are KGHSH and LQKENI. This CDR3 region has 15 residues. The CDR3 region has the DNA TGTGCCAGCTCACCAGAAACAAGGGGGCGAAATGGCTACACCTTC. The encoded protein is CASSPETRGRNGYTF. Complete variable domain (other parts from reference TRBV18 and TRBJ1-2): NAGVMQNPRHLVRRRGQEARLRCSPMKGHSHVYWYRQLPEEGLKFMVYLQKENIIDESGMPKERFSAEFPKEGPSILRIQQVVRGDSAAYFCASSPETRGRNGYTFGSGTRLTVV.

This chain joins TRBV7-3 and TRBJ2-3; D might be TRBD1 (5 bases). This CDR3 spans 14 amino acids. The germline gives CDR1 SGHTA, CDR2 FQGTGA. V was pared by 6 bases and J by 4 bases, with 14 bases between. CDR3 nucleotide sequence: TGTGCCAGCAGATCAGATGACAGTCCAGATACGCAGTATTTT. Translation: CASRSDDSPDTQYF.

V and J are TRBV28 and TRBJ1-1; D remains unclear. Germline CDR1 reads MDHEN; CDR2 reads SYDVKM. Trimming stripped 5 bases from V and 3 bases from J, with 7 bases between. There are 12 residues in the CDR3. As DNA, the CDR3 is TGTGCCAGCAGTCTCCTATACACTGAAGCTTTCTTT. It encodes CASSLLYTEAFF.

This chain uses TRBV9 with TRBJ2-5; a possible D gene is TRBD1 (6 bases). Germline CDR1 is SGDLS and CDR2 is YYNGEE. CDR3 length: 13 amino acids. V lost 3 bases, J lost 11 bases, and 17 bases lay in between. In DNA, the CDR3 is TGTGCCAGCAGCGCGAACAGGGATCGCAAGCAGTACTTC. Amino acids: CASSANRDRKQYF. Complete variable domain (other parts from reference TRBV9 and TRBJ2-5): DSGVTQTPKHLITATGQRVTLRCSPRSGDLSVYWYQQSLDQGLQFLIQYYNGEERAKGNILERFSAQQFPDLHSELNLSSLELGDSALYFCASSANRDRKQYFGPGTRLLVL.

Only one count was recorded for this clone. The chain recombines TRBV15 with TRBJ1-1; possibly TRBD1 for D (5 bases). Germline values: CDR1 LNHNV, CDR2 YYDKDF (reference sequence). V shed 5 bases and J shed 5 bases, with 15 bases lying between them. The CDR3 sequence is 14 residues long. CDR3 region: CATSGQGWGTEAFF. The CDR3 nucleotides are TGTGCCACCAGCGGTCAGGGTTGGGGAACTGAAGCTTTCTTT. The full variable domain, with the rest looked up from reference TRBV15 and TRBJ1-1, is DAMVIQNPRYQVTQFGKPVTLSCSQTLNHNVMYWYQQKSSQAPKLLFHYYDKDFNNEADTPDNFQSRRPNTSFCFLDIRSPGLGDTAMYLCATSGQGWGTEAFFGQGTRLTVV.

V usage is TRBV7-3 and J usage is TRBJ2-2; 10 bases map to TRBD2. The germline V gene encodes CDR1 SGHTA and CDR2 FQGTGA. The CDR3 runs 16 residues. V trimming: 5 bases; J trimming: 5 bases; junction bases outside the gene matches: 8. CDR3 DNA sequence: TGTGCCAGCAGCCAGGGACTAGCGCCCTTGACCGGGGAGCTGTTTTTT. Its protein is CASSQGLAPLTGELFF.

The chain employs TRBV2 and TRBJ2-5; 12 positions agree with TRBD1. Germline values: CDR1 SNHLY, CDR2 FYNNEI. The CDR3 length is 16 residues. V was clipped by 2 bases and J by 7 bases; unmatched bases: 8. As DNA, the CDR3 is TGTGCCAGCAGTGAAAAAGGGACAGGGGGCTGGGGGACCCAGTACTTC. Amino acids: CASSEKGTGGWGTQYF. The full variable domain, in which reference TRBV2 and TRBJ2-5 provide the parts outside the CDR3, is EPEVTQTPSHQVTQMGQEVILRCVPISNHLYFYWYRQILGQKVEFLVSFYNNEISEKSEIFDDQFSVERPDGSNFTLKIRSTKLEDSAMYFCASSEKGTGGWGTQYFGPGTRLLVL.

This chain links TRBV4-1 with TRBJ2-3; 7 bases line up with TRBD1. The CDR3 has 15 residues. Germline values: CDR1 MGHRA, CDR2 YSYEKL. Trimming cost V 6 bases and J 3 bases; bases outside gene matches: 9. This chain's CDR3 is CASRTDRAETDTQYF. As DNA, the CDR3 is TGCGCCAGCAGAACTGACAGGGCGGAGACAGATACGCAGTATTTT.

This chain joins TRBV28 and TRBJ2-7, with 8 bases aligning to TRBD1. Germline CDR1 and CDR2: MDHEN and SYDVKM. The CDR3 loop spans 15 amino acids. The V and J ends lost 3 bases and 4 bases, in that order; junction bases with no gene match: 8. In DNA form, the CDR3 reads TGTGCCAGCAGTTTTGCGGGGACAGGCAAGTACGAGCAGTACTTC. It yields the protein CASSFAGTGKYEQYF.

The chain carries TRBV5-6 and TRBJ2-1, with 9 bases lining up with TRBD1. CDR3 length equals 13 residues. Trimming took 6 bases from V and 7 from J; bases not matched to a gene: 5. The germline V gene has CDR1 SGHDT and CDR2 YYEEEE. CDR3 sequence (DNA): TGTGCCAGCATCCTGGACAGGGGAAATGAGCAGTTCTTC. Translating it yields CASILDRGNEQFF. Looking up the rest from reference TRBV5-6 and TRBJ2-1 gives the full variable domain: DAGVTQSPTHLIKTRGQQVTLRCSPKSGHDTVSWYQQALGQGPQFIFQYYEEEERQRGNFPDRFSGHQFPNYSSELNVNALLLGDSALYLCASILDRGNEQFFGPGTRLTVL.

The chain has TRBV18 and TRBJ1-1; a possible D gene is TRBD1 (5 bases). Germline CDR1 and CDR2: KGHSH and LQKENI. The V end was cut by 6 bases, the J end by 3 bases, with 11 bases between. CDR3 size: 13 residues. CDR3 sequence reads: CASSSPGDTEAFF. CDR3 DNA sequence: TGTGCCAGCTCTTCTCCGGGGGACACTGAAGCTTTCTTT.

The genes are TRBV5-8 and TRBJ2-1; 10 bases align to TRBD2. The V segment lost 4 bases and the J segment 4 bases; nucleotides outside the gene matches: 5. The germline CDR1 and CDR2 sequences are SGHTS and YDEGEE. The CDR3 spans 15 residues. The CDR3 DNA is TGTGCCAGCAGCGTGGGACTAGCGTCGTACAATGAGCAGTTCTTC. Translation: CASSVGLASYNEQFF.

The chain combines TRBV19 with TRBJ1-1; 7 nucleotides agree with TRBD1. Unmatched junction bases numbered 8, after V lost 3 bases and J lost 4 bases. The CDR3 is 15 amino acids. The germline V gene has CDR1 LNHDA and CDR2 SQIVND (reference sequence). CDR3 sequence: CASSIRTGLGTEAFF. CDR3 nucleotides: TGTGCCAGTAGTATTAGGACAGGCTTGGGCACTGAAGCTTTCTTT.

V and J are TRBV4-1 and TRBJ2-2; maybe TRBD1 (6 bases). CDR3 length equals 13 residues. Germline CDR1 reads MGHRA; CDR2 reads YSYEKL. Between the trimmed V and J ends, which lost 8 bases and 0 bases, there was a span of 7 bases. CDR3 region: CASGQTNTGELFF. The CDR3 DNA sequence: TGCGCCAGCGGACAGACGAACACCGGGGAGCTGTTTTTT.

In DNA form, the CDR3 reads TGTGCCAGCAGCTCCTTAGCGGGAAGGGATGAGCAGTTCTTC. Amino acids: CASSSLAGRDEQFF. The chain recombines TRBV11-3 with TRBJ2-1; the match to TRBD2 covers 8 bases. The CDR3 is 14 amino acids. The germline V gene encodes CDR1 SGHNT and CDR2 YENEEA. V was clipped by 4 bases and J by 8 bases; unmatched bases: 7. The complete variable domain, with remaining parts taken from reference TRBV11-3 and TRBJ2-1, reads EAGVVQSPRYKIIEKKQPVAFWCNPISGHNTLYWYLQNLGQGPELLIRYENEEAVDDSQLPKDRFSAERLKGVDSTLKIQPAELGDSAVYLCASSSLAGRDEQFFGPGTRLTVL.

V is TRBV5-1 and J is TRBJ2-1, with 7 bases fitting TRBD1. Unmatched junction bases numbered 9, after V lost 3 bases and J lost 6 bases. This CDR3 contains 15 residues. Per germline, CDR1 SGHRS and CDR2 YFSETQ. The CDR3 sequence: CASSYELGTANEQFF. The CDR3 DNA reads TGCGCCAGCAGCTACGAACTGGGGACAGCCAATGAGCAGTTCTTC.

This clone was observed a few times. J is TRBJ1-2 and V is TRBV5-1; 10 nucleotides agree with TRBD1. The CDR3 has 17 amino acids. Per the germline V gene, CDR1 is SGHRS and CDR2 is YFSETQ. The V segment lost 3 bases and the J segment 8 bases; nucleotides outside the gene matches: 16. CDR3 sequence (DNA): TGCGCCAGCAGCTCTGGAGGGACAGGGGCGCTACTTGAGGGCTACACCTTC. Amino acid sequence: CASSSGGTGALLEGYTF.

For the CDR3, the DNA is TGTGCCAGCGAAGGGGTAGGGGCACCCTACGAGCAGTACTTC. As protein: CASEGVGAPYEQYF. The gene calls are TRBV28 and TRBJ2-7; D may be TRBD1 (5 bases). The CDR3 sequence is 14 residues long. Trimming removed 8 bases from V and 2 bases from J, with 16 bases in between. Per the germline V gene, CDR1 is MDHEN and CDR2 is SYDVKM.

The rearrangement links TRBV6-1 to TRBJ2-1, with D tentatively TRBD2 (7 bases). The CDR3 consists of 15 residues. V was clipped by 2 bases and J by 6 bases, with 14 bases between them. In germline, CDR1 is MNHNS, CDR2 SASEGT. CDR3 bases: TGTGCCAGCAGTGAAAGGGGGGGGTGGTTCAATGAGCAGTTCTTC. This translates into CASSERGGWFNEQFF.

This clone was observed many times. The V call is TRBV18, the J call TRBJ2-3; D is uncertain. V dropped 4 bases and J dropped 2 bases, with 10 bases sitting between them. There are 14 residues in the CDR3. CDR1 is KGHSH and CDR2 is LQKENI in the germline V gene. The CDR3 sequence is CASSRAGNTDTQYF. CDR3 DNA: TGTGCCAGCTCACGGGCCGGAAACACAGATACGCAGTATTTT. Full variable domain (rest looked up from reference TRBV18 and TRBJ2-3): NAGVMQNPRHLVRRRGQEARLRCSPMKGHSHVYWYRQLPEEGLKFMVYLQKENIIDESGMPKERFSAEFPKEGPSILRIQQVVRGDSAAYFCASSRAGNTDTQYFGPGTRLTVL.

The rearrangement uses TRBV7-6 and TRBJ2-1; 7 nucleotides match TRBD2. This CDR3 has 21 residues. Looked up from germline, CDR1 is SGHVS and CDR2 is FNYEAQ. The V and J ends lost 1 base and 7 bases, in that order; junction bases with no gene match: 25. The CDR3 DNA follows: TGTGCCAGCAGCTTAGGAGCCTTCCACCCGCAGATCCGAAGTAGCGGGAATGAGCAGTTCTTC. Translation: CASSLGAFHPQIRSSGNEQFF.

CDR3 residues: CASSQDRGFMNTEAFF. In DNA form, the CDR3 reads TGTGCCAGCAGCCAAGATCGAGGGTTCATGAACACTGAAGCTTTCTTT. The chain is built from TRBV14 and TRBJ1-1, with D hard to call. There are 16 residues in the CDR3. V gave up 0 bases and J gave up 0 bases, with 11 bases separating them. From germline, CDR1 is SGHDN and CDR2 FVKESK. The full variable domain, with the rest looked up from reference TRBV14 and TRBJ1-1, is EAGVTQFPSHSVIEKGQTVTLRCDPISGHDNLYWYRRVMGKEIKFLLHFVKESKQDESGMPNNRFLAERTGGTYSTLKVQPAELEDSGVYFCASSQDRGFMNTEAFFGQGTRLTVV.

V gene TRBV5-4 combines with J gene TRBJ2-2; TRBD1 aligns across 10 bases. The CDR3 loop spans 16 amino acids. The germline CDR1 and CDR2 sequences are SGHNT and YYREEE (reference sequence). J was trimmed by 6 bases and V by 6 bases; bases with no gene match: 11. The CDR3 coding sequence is TGTGCCAGCACCCTTCCCCCTGGACAGGGGGCCGGGGAGCTGTTTTTT. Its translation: CASTLPPGQGAGELFF.

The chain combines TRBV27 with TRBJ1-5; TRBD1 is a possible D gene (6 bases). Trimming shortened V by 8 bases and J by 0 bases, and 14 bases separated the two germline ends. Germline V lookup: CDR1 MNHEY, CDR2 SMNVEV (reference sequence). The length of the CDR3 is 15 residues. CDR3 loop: CASRPGGASNQPQHF. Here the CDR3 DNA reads TGTGCCAGCCGTCCCGGGGGGGCTAGCAATCAGCCCCAGCATTTT.

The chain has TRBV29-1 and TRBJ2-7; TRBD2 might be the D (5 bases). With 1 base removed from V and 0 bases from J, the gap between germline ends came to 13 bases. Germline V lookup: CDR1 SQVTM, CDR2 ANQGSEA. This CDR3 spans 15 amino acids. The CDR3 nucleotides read TGCAGCGTTGAAGTATGGACGGGGAGCTCCTACGAGCAGTACTTC. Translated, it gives CSVEVWTGSSYEQYF.

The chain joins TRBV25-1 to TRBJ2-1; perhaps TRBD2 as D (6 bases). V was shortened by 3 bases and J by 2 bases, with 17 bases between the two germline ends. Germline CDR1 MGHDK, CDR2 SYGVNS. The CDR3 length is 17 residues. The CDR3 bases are TGTGCCAGCAGTGATAGCGAGGGGAGGCCTACCTACAATGAGCAGTTCTTC. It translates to CASSDSEGRPTYNEQFF.

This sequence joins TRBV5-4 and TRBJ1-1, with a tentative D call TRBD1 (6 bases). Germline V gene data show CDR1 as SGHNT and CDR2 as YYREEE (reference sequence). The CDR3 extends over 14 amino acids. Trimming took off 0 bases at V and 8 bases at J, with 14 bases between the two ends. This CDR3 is CASSLAAGAREAFF. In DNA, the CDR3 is TGTGCCAGCAGCTTGGCGGCAGGGGCACGGGAAGCTTTCTTT.

The CDR3 sequence: CASSVGAFSYNEQFF. The DNA of the CDR3 is TGTGCCAGCAGCGTAGGCGCCTTCTCCTACAATGAGCAGTTCTTC. The chain couples TRBV9 to TRBJ2-1; no definite D call. Trimming left V 0 bases short and J 0 bases short, with 7 bases between. The CDR3 covers 15 residues. In germline, CDR1 is SGDLS, CDR2 YYNGEE.

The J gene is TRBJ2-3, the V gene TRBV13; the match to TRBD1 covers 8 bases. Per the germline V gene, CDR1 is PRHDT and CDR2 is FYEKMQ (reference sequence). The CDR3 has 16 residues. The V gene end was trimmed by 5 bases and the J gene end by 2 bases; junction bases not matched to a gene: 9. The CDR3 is CASSRSRDRYTDTQYF. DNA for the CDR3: TGTGCCAGCAGCCGCAGTCGGGACAGGTACACAGATACGCAGTATTTT.